This T cell receptor beta chain was recorded in a study of shared clonotypes between healthy human individuals. Study-level background: Every donor yielded three CD4 naive, three CD4 memory, two CD8 naive and one CD8 memory plate. Points from the study as a whole: Some clonotypes were shared by all four sorted-subset donors, while others were not shared. The non-shared ones had lower generation probabilities than the shared ones.

Using immunoSEQ multiplex PCR, the repertoire was profiled, and TCRdb retains in-frame clones only, with some absent. The sample has 1.5 million to 2.5 million clones, about 95% seen once; the top ten hold approximately 1.2%. This clone was counted a few times. The antigen is unknown. V was clipped by 3 bases and J by 5 bases, with 8 bases between them. This CDR3 is built from 13 residues. Germline lookup yields CDR1 LNHDA and CDR2 SQIVND (reference sequence). CD45RO-negative CD8 cells positively selected for CCR7 made up the naive population, which excluded terminally differentiated effector memory CD45RA+ cells.

This chain uses TRBV19 with TRBJ1-5; D call uncertain. The sequenced material came from naive CD8+ T cells sorted from blood. This TCR was sampled from a man aged 18 to 29 in good health. The CDR3 here is CASSMGIDQPQHF. The DNA for the CDR3 is TGTGCCAGTAGTATGGGGATCGATCAGCCCCAGCATTTT.